This note documents a single T cell receptor (beta chain) sequence. The antigen remains unidentified. Primers: 60 Vbeta forward and 13 Jbeta reverse. As handled by the study authors: A later analysis tallied 80 million or so unique TCR beta chains, approximately 10 million of them shared. Data came from immunoSEQ multiplex PCR; TCRdb stores just in-frame clones and leaves some out. D and trimming come from the DNA, and the V and J calls and clone size come from that table. The sample carries 180,000 or so clones, 70% to 90% recorded once. The data stem from a study of cytomegalovirus exposure and HLA in healthy donors. Germline assignment: CDR1 SGDLS and CDR2 YYNGEE. The CDR3 spans 8 residues. The V end was cut by 4 bases, the J end by 15 bases, with 5 bases between. Points from the study as a whole: In a later analysis, 16,951 TCR beta sequences were associated with HLA alleles at 0.05 false discovery rate. The authors excluded some V segments, including TRBV6-2 and TRBV6-3, as indistinguishable.

The source material was PBMCs. V is TRBV9 and J is TRBJ2-1; no reliable D call. The source is a man in his late teens or twenties in good health and CMV-seropositive. CDR3 residues: CASSPGFF. The CDR3 nucleotides are TGTGCCAGCAGCCCGGGGTTCTTC.